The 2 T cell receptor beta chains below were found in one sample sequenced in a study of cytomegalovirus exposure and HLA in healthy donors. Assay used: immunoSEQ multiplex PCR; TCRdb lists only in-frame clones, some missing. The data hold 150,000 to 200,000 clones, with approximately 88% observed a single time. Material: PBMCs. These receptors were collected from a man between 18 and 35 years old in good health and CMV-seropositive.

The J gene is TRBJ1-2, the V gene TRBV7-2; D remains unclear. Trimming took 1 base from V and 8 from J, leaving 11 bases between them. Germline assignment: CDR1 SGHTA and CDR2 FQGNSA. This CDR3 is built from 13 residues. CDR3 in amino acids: CASSLEPLWGYTF. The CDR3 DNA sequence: TGTGCCAGCAGCTTAGAGCCCTTATGGGGCTACACCTTC.

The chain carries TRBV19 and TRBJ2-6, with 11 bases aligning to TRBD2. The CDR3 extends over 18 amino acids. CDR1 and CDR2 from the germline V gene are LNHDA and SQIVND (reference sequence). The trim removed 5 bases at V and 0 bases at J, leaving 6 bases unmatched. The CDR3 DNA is TGTGCCAGTAGTCTGACTAGCGGGGTTATCTCTGGGGCCAACGTCCTGACTTTC. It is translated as CASSLTSGVISGANVLTF.